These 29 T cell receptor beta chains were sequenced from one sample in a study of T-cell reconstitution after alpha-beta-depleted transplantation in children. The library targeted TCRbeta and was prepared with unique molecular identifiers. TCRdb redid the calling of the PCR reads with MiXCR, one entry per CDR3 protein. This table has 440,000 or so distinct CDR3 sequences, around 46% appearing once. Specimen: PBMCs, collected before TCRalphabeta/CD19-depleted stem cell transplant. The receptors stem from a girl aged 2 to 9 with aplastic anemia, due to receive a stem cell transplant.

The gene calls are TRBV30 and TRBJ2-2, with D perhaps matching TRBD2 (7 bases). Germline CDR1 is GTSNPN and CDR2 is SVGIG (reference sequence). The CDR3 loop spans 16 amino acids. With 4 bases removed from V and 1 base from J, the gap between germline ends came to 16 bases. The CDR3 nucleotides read TGTGCCTGGAAAACTCGGGGGGCGGGGAACACCGGGGAGCTGTTTTTT. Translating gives CAWKTRGAGNTGELFF.

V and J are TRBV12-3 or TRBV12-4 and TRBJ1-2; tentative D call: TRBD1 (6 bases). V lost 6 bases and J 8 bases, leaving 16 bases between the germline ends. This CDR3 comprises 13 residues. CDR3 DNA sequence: TGTGCCAGCAGCCGGACAGTCTTGGGGGGCTACACCTTC. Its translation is CASSRTVLGGYTF.

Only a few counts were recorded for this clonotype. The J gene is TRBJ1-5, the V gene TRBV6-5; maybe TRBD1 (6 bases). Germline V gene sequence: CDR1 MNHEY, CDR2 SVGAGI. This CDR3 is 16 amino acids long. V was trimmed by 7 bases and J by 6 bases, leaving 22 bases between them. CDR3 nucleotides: TGTGCCAGCACTTTTGAATGGGACACCGCTAGTCAGCCCCAGCATTTT. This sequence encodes CASTFEWDTASQPQHF.

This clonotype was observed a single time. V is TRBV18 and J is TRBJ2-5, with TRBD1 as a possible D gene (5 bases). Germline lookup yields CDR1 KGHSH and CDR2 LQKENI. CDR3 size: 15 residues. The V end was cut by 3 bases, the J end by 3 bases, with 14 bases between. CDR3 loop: CASSPVGRGEETQYF. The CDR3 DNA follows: TGTGCCAGCTCACCTGTCGGAAGGGGTGAAGAGACCCAGTACTTC.

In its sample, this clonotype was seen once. The CDR3 protein is CSAYPRGPYEQYF. Here the CDR3 DNA reads TGCAGTGCCTACCCGCGGGGGCCCTACGAGCAGTACTTC. V usage is TRBV20-1 and J usage is TRBJ2-7; TRBD2 is a possible D gene (7 bases). CDR1 is DFQATT, CDR2 SNEGSKA, per germline (reference sequence). V lost 6 bases to trimming and J lost 2 bases, with 14 bases between them. The CDR3 runs 13 residues.

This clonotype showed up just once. The CDR3, as DNA: TGTGCCAGCAGCTTAGGAGGTTTAGGGGGTGCCGATCAGCCCCAGCATTTT. Its translation: CASSLGGLGGADQPQHF. V and J are TRBV7-2 and TRBJ1-5; maybe TRBD1 (6 bases). There are 17 residues in the CDR3. The germline CDR1 and CDR2 sequences are SGHTA and FQGNSA. Trimming took off 1 base at V and 5 bases at J, with 18 bases between the two ends.

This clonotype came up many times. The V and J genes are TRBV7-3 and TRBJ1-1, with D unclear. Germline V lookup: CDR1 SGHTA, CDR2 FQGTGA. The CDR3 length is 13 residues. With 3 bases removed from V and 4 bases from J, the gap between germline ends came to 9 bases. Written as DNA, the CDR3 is TGTGCCAGCAGCTTCGACCAGAGCACTGAAGCTTTCTTT. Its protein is CASSFDQSTEAFF.

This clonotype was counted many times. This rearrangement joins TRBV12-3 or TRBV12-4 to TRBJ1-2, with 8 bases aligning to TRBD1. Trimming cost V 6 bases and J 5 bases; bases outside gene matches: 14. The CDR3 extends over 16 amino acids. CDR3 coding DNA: TGTGCCAGCAGATTATCATCAGGGGGCGGCCTTTATGGCTACACCTTC. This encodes CASRLSSGGGLYGYTF.

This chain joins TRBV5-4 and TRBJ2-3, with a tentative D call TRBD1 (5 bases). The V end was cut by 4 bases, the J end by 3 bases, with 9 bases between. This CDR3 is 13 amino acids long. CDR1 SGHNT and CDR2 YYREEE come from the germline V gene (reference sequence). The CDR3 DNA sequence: TGTGCCAGCAGCAGCGACAGTACAGATACGCAGTATTTT. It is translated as CASSSDSTDTQYF.

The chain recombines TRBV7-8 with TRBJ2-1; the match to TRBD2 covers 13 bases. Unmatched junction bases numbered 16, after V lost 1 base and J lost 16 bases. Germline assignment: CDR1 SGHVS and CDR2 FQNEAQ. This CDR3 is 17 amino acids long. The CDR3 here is CASSLELVGLAGARSFF. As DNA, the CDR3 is TGTGCCAGCAGCTTAGAGCTCGTCGGACTAGCGGGAGCCCGGAGCTTCTTC.

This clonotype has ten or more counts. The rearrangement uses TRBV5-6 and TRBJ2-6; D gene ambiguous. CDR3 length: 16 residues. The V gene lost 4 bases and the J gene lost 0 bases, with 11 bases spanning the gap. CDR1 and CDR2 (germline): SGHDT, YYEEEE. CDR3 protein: CASSLFRVSGANVLTF. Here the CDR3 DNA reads TGTGCCAGCAGCCTCTTTAGGGTCTCTGGGGCCAACGTCCTGACTTTC.

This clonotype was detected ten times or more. CDR3 coding DNA: TGCGCCAGCAGCTTGGGGACGACAGGGTGGAAGACCCAGTACTTC. Its translation is CASSLGTTGWKTQYF. V gene TRBV5-1 combines with J gene TRBJ2-5, with TRBD1 identical over 7 bases. CDR1 and CDR2 from the germline V gene are SGHRS and YFSETQ. The J segment lost 6 bases and the V segment lost 0 bases, leaving 8 bases of the junction unmatched. The CDR3 totals 15 residues.

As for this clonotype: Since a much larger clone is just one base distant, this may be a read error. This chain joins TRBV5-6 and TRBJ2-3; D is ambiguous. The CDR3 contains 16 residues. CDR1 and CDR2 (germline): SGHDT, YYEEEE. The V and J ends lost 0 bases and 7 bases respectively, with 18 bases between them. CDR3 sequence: CASSLAGLLLTNTQYF. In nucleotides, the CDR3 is TGTGCCAGCAGCTTGGCAGGTCTCCTGCTTACGAATACGCAGTATTTT.

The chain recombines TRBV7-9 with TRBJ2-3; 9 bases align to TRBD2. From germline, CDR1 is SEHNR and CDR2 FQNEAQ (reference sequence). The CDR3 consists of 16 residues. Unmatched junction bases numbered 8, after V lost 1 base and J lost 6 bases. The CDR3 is CASSLVGGRASDTQYF. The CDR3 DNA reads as TGTGCCAGCAGCTTAGTTGGCGGGAGGGCCAGCGATACGCAGTATTTT. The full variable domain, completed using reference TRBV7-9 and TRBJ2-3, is DTGVSQNPRHKITKRGQNVTFRCDPISEHNRLYWYRQTLGQGPEFLTYFQNEAQLEKSRLLSDRFSAERPKGSFSTLEIQRTEQGDSAMYLCASSLVGGRASDTQYFGPGTRLTVL.

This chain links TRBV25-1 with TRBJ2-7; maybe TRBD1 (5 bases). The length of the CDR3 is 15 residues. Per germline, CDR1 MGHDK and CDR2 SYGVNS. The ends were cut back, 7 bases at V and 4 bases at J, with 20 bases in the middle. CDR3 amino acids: CASTDARQLFYEQYF. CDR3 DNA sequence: TGTGCCAGCACCGACGCTAGACAGTTGTTTTACGAGCAGTACTTC.

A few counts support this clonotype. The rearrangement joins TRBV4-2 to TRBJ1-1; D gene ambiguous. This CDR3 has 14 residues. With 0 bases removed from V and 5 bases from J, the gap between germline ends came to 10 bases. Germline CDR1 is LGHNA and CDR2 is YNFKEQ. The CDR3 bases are TGTGCCAGCAGCCAAGAGGAGGGTTATACTGAAGCTTTCTTT. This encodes CASSQEEGYTEAFF.

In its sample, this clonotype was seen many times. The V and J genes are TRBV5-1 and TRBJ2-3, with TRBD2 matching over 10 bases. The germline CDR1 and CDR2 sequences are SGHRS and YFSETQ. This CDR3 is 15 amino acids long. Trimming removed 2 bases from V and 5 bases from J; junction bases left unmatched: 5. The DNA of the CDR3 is TGCGCCAGCAGCTTTCTAGCGGGAGATCGAGATACGCAGTATTTT. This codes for CASSFLAGDRDTQYF.

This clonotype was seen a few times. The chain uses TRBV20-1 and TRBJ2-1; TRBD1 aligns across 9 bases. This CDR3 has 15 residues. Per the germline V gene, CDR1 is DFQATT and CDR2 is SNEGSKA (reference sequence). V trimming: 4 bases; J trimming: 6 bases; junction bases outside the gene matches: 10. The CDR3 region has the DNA TGCAGTGCTATGAACCGGGACAGGGAAATCAATGAGCAGTTCTTC. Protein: CSAMNRDREINEQFF.

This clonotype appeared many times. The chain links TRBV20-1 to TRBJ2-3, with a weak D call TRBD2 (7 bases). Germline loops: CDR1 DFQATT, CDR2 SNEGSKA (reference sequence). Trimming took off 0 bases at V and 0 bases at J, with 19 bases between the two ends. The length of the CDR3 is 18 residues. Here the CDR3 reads CSARDRPRGAGSTDTQYF. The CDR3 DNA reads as TGCAGTGCTAGAGATCGGCCCAGGGGAGCGGGAAGCACAGATACGCAGTATTTT.

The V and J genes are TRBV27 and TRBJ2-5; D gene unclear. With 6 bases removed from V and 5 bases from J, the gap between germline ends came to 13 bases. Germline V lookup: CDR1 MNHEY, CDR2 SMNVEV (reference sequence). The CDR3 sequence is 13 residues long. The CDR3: CASSPRLVETQYF. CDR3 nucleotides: TGTGCCAGCAGCCCTCGTCTAGTGGAGACCCAGTACTTC.

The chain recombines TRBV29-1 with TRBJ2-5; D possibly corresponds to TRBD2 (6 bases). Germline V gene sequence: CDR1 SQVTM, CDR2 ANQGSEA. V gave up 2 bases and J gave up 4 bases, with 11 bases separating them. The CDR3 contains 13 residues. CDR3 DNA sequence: TGCAGCGTTGAACGACTAGAGACAGAGACCCAGTACTTC. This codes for CSVERLETETQYF. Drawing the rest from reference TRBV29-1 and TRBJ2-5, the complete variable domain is SAVISQKPSRDICQRGTSLTIQCQVDSQVTMMFWYRQQPGQSLTLIATANQGSEATYESGFVIDKFPISRPNLTFSTLTVSNMSPEDSSIYLCSVERLETETQYFGPGTRLLVL.

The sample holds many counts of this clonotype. CDR3 DNA: TGCAGTGCCCTAAGGGGGGAGAGACCCACAGATACGCAGTATTTT. It yields the protein CSALRGERPTDTQYF. The gene calls are TRBV20-1 and TRBJ2-3, with D perhaps being TRBD1 or TRBD2 (6 bases each). This CDR3 region has 15 residues. V lost 6 bases to trimming and J lost 2 bases, with 18 bases between them. From germline, CDR1 is DFQATT and CDR2 SNEGSKA (reference sequence).

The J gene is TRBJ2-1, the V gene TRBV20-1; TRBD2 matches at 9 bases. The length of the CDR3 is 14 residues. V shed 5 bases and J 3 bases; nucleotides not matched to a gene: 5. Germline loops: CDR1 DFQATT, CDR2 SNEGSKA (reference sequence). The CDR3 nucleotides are TGCAGTGCTTCCTCGACTAGCGGCTACAATGAGCAGTTCTTC. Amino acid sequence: CSASSTSGYNEQFF.

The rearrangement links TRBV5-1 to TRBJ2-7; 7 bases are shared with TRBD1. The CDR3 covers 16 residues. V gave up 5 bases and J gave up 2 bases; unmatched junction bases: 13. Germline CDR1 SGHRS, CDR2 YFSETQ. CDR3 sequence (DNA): TGCGCCAGCAGGAGGGGACCGACAGGGAACACCTACGAGCAGTACTTC. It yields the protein CASRRGPTGNTYEQYF.

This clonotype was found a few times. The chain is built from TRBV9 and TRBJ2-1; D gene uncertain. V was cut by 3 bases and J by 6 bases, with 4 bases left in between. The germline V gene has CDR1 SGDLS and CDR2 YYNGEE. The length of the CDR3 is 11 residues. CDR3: CASSESNEQFF. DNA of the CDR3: TGTGCCAGCAGCGAGAGCAATGAGCAGTTCTTC.

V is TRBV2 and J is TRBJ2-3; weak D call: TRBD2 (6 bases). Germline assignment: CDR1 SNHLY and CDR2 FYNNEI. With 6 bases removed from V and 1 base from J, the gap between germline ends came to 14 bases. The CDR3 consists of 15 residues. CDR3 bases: TGTGCCAGCAGGTCCAGGGCGGGACGCACAGATACGCAGTATTTT. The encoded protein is CASRSRAGRTDTQYF.

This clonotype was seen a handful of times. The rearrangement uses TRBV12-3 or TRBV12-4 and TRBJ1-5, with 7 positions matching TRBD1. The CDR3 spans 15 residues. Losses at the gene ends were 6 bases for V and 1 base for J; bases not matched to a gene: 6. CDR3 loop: CASSYRGTSNQPQHF. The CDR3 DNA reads TGTGCCAGCAGCTACAGGGGTACAAGCAATCAGCCCCAGCATTTT.

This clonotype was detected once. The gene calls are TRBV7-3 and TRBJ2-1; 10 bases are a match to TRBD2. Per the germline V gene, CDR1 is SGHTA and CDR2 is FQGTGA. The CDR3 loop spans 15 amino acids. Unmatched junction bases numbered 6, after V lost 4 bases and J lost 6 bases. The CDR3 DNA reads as TGTGCCAGCAGCTCTCGGACTAGCGGATTCAATGAGCAGTTCTTC. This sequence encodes CASSSRTSGFNEQFF.

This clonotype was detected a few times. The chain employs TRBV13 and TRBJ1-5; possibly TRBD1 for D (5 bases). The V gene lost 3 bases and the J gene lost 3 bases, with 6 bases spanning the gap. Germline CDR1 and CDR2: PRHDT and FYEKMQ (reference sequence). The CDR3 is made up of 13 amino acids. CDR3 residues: CASSFGANQPQHF. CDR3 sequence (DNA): TGTGCCAGCAGCTTCGGGGCCAATCAGCCCCAGCATTTT.